This TCR beta chain emerged from a study of cytomegalovirus exposure and HLA in healthy donors. Looking at the study overall: In an earlier analysis, 95 million to 130 million unique TCR beta sequences were found from some 200 million T cells. Study-level points and caveats: Analysis performed later found around 15,000 TCR beta sequences associated with HLA alleles at 0.05 false discovery rate. CMV serostatus alone was available as immune exposure information. Later, an analysis showed that TCR beta chains associated with HLA were more clonally expanded than others that were equally common.

The study ran its PCR with 60 Vbeta and 13 Jbeta primers. Libraries were prepared by immunoSEQ multiplex PCR; TCRdb keeps only in-frame clonotypes and omits some of them. This sample yields 90,000 to 130,000 clones, of which roughly 83% are seen a single time; about 3% belongs to the top ten. Germline V gene data show CDR1 as SGHRS and CDR2 as YFSETQ. The ends were cut back, 3 bases at V and 1 base at J, with 11 bases in the middle. The CDR3 extends over 14 amino acids. On this clone itself: Its antigen is as yet unknown.

Sequencing input: PBMCs. The receptor's source is a woman under 30 in good health and CMV-seropositive. The gene calls are TRBV5-1 and TRBJ2-7, with a weak D call TRBD1 (6 bases). CDR3 sequence: CASSYSGVSYEQYF. CDR3 nucleotide sequence: TGCGCCAGCAGCTACTCAGGGGTTTCCTACGAGCAGTACTTC.